The 23 T cell receptor beta chains below were found in one sample sequenced in a study of cytomegalovirus exposure and HLA in healthy donors. In the PCR, 60 Vbeta and 13 Jbeta primers were used. The method was immunoSEQ multiplex PCR; TCRdb's version includes in-frame clones alone and lacks a portion of them. The sample gives 100,000 or so clones, more than 70% of which show up once; less than 2.5% is in the top ten. Material for sequencing was PBMCs. The receptor source for this set is a man aged 25-40 years in good health and CMV-seronegative.

The V call is TRBV5-4, the J call TRBJ1-3; D not resolved. Per germline, CDR1 SGHNT and CDR2 YYREEE (reference sequence). This CDR3 spans 13 amino acids. V was cut by 3 bases and J by 9 bases, with 13 bases left in between. CDR3 bases: TGTGCCAGCAGCTCCAGACATCAGAGCACCATATATTTT. This gives the protein CASSSRHQSTIYF.

This clone has just one count. The V call is TRBV9, the J call TRBJ2-1; D is perhaps TRBD2 (5 bases). Trimming pared 2 bases from V and 0 bases from J, leaving 9 bases between. Per the germline V gene, CDR1 is SGDLS and CDR2 is YYNGEE. This CDR3 contains 15 residues. CDR3 protein: CASSVDGNSYNEQFF. The CDR3 bases are TGTGCCAGCAGCGTTGACGGGAACTCCTACAATGAGCAGTTCTTC.

The chain has TRBV2 and TRBJ2-7; 8 bases are a match to TRBD2. The CDR3 sequence is 14 residues long. J was trimmed by 6 bases and V by 4 bases; bases with no gene match: 8. Germline V gives CDR1 SNHLY, CDR2 FYNNEI. The CDR3 spells CASSGLAWLGEQYF. The CDR3 bases are TGTGCCAGCAGTGGACTAGCGTGGCTGGGCGAGCAGTACTTC.

This clone has a handful of counts. V gene TRBV5-1 combines with J gene TRBJ2-2; TRBD2 is a possible D gene (6 bases). This CDR3 comprises 15 residues. Germline V gives CDR1 SGHRS, CDR2 YFSETQ. The V end was cut by 4 bases, the J end by 1 base, with 11 bases between. CDR3: CASSRESVNTGELFF. CDR3 bases: TGCGCCAGCAGCCGGGAGTCTGTGAACACCGGGGAGCTGTTTTTT.

The V gene is TRBV4-1, the J gene TRBJ2-5; 11 bases line up with TRBD1. The CDR3 runs to 15 residues. The junction had 4 bases not matched to a gene; V was cut back by 3 bases and J by 4 bases. In germline, CDR1 is MGHRA, CDR2 YSYEKL. CDR3 nucleotide sequence: TGCGCCAGCAGCCAGTGGACAGGGGGCGTAGAGACCCAGTACTTC. Translated, it gives CASSQWTGGVETQYF.

The chain recombines TRBV11-3 with TRBJ1-1; D unclear. This CDR3 spans 15 amino acids. Germline lookup yields CDR1 SGHNT and CDR2 YENEEA. Trimming shortened V by 1 base and J by 3 bases, and 12 bases separated the two germline ends. CDR3 coding DNA: TGTGCCAGCAGCTTAGTACAGCCCGATTACACTGAAGCTTTCTTT. Protein product: CASSLVQPDYTEAFF. The full variable domain, completed using reference TRBV11-3 and TRBJ1-1, is EAGVVQSPRYKIIEKKQPVAFWCNPISGHNTLYWYLQNLGQGPELLIRYENEEAVDDSQLPKDRFSAERLKGVDSTLKIQPAELGDSAVYLCASSLVQPDYTEAFFGQGTRLTVV.

The V and J genes are TRBV7-2 and TRBJ2-3, with 12 bases matching TRBD2. Per germline, CDR1 SGHTA and CDR2 FQGNSA. Losses at the gene ends were 5 bases for V and 4 bases for J; bases not matched to a gene: 7. CDR3 size: 16 residues. CDR3 region: CASSLDPSGRADTQYF. The DNA for the CDR3 is TGTGCCAGCAGCCTAGACCCTAGCGGGAGGGCAGATACGCAGTATTTT. Full variable domain (rest looked up from reference TRBV7-2 and TRBJ2-3): GAGVSQSPSNKVTEKGKDVELRCDPISGHTALYWYRQSLGQGLEFLIYFQGNSAPDKSGLPSDRFSAERTGGSVSTLTIQRTQQEDSAVYLCASSLDPSGRADTQYFGPGTRLTVL.

This chain connects TRBV7-2 to TRBJ2-7, with 7 positions matching TRBD2. Germline CDR1 is SGHTA and CDR2 is FQGNSA. V shed 5 bases, J shed 1 base, and the junction held 14 bases outside the gene matches. The CDR3 is 17 residues long. As DNA, the CDR3 is TGTGCCAGCAGCCCCGGACTTGCGACTAGCAGATCCTACGAGCAGTACTTC. This codes for CASSPGLATSRSYEQYF.

This clone turned up a few times. V gene TRBV29-1 combines with J gene TRBJ1-5, with TRBD1 matching over 9 bases. The CDR3 sequence is 13 residues long. Germline CDR1 and CDR2: SQVTM and ANQGSEA. With V trimmed by 4 bases and J by 4 bases, 2 bases remained unmatched. This chain's CDR3 is CSVVGTGNQPQHF. CDR3 nucleotide sequence: TGCAGCGTTGTGGGGACAGGGAATCAGCCCCAGCATTTT.

This CDR3 reads CASSAGLGEKLFF. The CDR3 DNA reads as TGTGCCAGCAGCGCAGGACTAGGGGAAAAACTGTTTTTT. This sequence joins TRBV7-3 and TRBJ1-4, with unresolved D. The germline V gene has CDR1 SGHTA and CDR2 FQGTGA. The ends were cut back, 5 bases at V and 8 bases at J, with 12 bases in the middle. There are 13 residues in the CDR3.

V is TRBV30 and J is TRBJ1-1; possible D gene TRBD1, 5 bases. The germline CDR1 and CDR2 sequences are GTSNPN and SVGIG (reference sequence). Trimming stripped 0 bases from V and 4 bases from J, with 18 bases between. This CDR3 comprises 16 residues. The CDR3 sequence is CAWSVHYLGVTTEAFF. For the CDR3, the DNA is TGTGCCTGGAGTGTACACTACCTAGGGGTGACCACTGAAGCTTTCTTT.

This clone was detected only once. The V gene is TRBV4-1, the J gene TRBJ2-2, with TRBD2 identical over 10 bases. The germline V gene has CDR1 MGHRA and CDR2 YSYEKL. With V trimmed by 1 base and J by 0 bases, 2 bases remained unmatched. The CDR3 runs to 17 residues. This chain's CDR3 is CASSQGLAGPNTGELFF. The CDR3 DNA reads TGCGCCAGCAGCCAAGGACTAGCGGGCCCGAACACCGGGGAGCTGTTTTTT.

J is TRBJ2-1 and V is TRBV7-7; 11 nucleotides line up with TRBD2. Losses at the gene ends were 3 bases for V and 4 bases for J; bases not matched to a gene: 2. The CDR3 loop spans 15 amino acids. From germline, CDR1 is SSHAT and CDR2 FNYEAQ (reference sequence). CDR3 sequence (DNA): TGTGCCAGCAGCTTCGGGACTAGCGGATACAATGAGCAGTTCTTC. It is translated as CASSFGTSGYNEQFF.

The rearrangement links TRBV28 to TRBJ2-1, with a tentative D call TRBD1 (6 bases). V lost 5 bases and J lost 6, with 14 bases in between. Germline lookup yields CDR1 MDHEN and CDR2 SYDVKM. This CDR3 has 14 residues. CDR3 DNA: TGTGCCAGCAGTAGGGGGATTCTCGGCAATGAGCAGTTCTTC. This encodes CASSRGILGNEQFF.

This rearrangement joins TRBV5-1 to TRBJ2-5, with TRBD2 matching 8 bases. CDR1 SGHRS and CDR2 YFSETQ come from the germline V gene. The CDR3 has 14 amino acids. V lost 5 bases, J lost 4 bases, and 7 bases stayed unmatched. CDR3 DNA sequence: TGCGCCAGCAGTCTCGGGGGGGCCCCAGAGACCCAGTACTTC. This gives the protein CASSLGGAPETQYF.

The V gene is TRBV7-6, the J gene TRBJ2-3, with 9 bases lining up with TRBD2. Germline values: CDR1 SGHVS, CDR2 FNYEAQ. This CDR3 spans 18 amino acids. V was clipped by 5 bases and J by 3 bases; unmatched bases: 15. The CDR3 region has the DNA TGTGCCAGCAGCGTTGATCGGGTTGCGGGGGGGCCAACAGATACGCAGTATTTT. Its protein is CASSVDRVAGGPTDTQYF.

The rearrangement joins TRBV7-3 to TRBJ2-1; D is perhaps TRBD2 (5 bases). The germline V gene has CDR1 SGHTA and CDR2 FQGTGA. The V end was cut by 7 bases, the J end by 7 bases, with 17 bases between. The CDR3 length is 14 residues. For the CDR3, the DNA is TGTGCCAGCAACTCTGGACTCTTCCCAAATGAGCAGTTCTTC. Translation gives CASNSGLFPNEQFF.

The genes are TRBV6-6 and TRBJ2-7; D is possibly TRBD1 (6 bases). The CDR3 consists of 13 residues. The V gene lost 6 bases and the J gene lost 2 bases, with 11 bases spanning the gap. Germline assignment: CDR1 MNHNY and CDR2 SVGAGI (reference sequence). CDR3: CASRGQGPYEQYF. Written as DNA, the CDR3 is TGTGCCAGCAGGGGACAAGGGCCCTACGAGCAGTACTTC.

This sequence joins TRBV4-1 and TRBJ2-7; 12 positions agree with TRBD1. The germline gives CDR1 MGHRA, CDR2 YSYEKL. V lost 2 bases, J lost 0 bases, and 5 bases stayed unmatched. The CDR3 contains 17 residues. Written as DNA, the CDR3 is TGCGCCAGCAGCCAAAGGGGGGGACAGGGGGCCTCCTACGAGCAGTACTTC. Encoded protein: CASSQRGGQGASYEQYF.

The rearrangement joins TRBV19 to TRBJ2-2, with a tentative D call TRBD1 (6 bases). The CDR3 loop spans 15 amino acids. Per the germline V gene, CDR1 is LNHDA and CDR2 is SQIVND (reference sequence). V gave up 6 bases and J gave up 2 bases, with 13 bases separating them. CDR3 bases: TGTGCCAGTAGATCCCAACAGGGTAACACCGGGGAGCTGTTTTTT. Translation gives CASRSQQGNTGELFF.

The gene calls are TRBV10-2 and TRBJ2-2; tentatively, D is TRBD1 (6 bases). Germline assignment: CDR1 WSHSY and CDR2 SAAADI. This CDR3 is 15 amino acids long. The ends were cut back, 2 bases at V and 4 bases at J, with 11 bases in the middle. CDR3 coding DNA: TGCGCCAGCAGTGAGCCAGGGGAGCGCACCGGGGAGCTGTTTTTT. It specifies CASSEPGERTGELFF.

In nucleotides, the CDR3 is TGTGCCAGCAGCGGGTGGGGTCTAGCGGGAGGCGGTGAGACCCAGTACTTC. It is translated as CASSGWGLAGGGETQYF. The genes are TRBV7-8 and TRBJ2-5; TRBD2 agrees at 11 bases. Trimming at V came to 5 bases and at J to 5 bases, leaving 13 bases not matched to a gene. The CDR3 extends over 17 amino acids. CDR1 and CDR2 (germline): SGHVS, FQNEAQ.

The chain links TRBV14 to TRBJ1-1; 10 bases align to TRBD1. V trimming: 1 base; J trimming: 4 bases; junction bases outside the gene matches: 18. The CDR3 runs 20 residues. Germline loops: CDR1 SGHDN, CDR2 FVKESK. The CDR3, as DNA: TGTGCCAGCAGCCAAGTGTATTTCTTCGGGACAGGGGATCGGAGCACTGAAGCTTTCTTT. It encodes CASSQVYFFGTGDRSTEAFF.